The present T cell receptor (beta chain) was sequenced within a study of cytomegalovirus exposure and HLA in healthy donors. With 60 Vbeta and 13 Jbeta primers, the PCR was carried out. Original analysis: Tens of millions of unique TCR beta chains, 10 million to 14 million shared, were counted in a later analysis. The assay was immunoSEQ multiplex PCR, and TCRdb's table has in-frame clones only and misses some. V and J calls plus clone size are reproduced from that table; the DNA served to infer D and trimming. The data show 100,000 or so clones, around 83% seen once. Between the trimmed V and J ends, which lost 4 bases and 1 base, there was a span of 11 bases. Germline-derived CDR1 and CDR2 are SGHDT and YYEEEE. This CDR3 contains 14 residues.

The sequence derives from a young woman in good health and CMV-seronegative. The V call is TRBV5-6, the J call TRBJ2-5; D gene ambiguous. What was sequenced was PBMCs. The CDR3 reads CASSHDMIQETQYF. CDR3 coding DNA: TGTGCCAGCAGCCATGACATGATCCAAGAGACCCAGTACTTC.